What follows are 19 T cell receptor beta chains derived from one specimen sequenced in a study of T cell responses to AZD1222 COVID-19 vaccine. This table comes from immunoSEQ multiplex PCR, and its TCRdb copy is limited to in-frame clones, with some not included. The sample comprises over 110,000 clones, approximately 92% of which are singletons, and around 1.6% rests with the top ten. This sample comprised peripheral blood, obtained on day 0 of AZD1222 vaccination. The receptors originated from an adult in good health.

V is TRBV24-1 and J is TRBJ2-3; TRBD1 aligns across 8 bases. CDR1 KGHDR and CDR2 SFDVKD come from the germline V gene. This CDR3 spans 15 amino acids. The trim removed 4 bases at V and 5 bases at J, leaving 7 bases unmatched. CDR3 in amino acids: CATSEAGGPVDTQYF. CDR3 nucleotides: TGTGCCACCAGTGAGGCAGGGGGCCCCGTAGATACGCAGTATTTT.

The V and J genes are TRBV13 and TRBJ2-3; 7 nucleotides line up with TRBD2. J was trimmed by 5 bases and V by 0 bases; bases with no gene match: 8. Germline V gene sequence: CDR1 PRHDT, CDR2 FYEKMQ (reference sequence). CDR3 length: 16 residues. Written as DNA, the CDR3 is TGTGCCAGCAGCTTAGGGAGCGAAGCGGGGAGAGATACGCAGTATTTT. It codes for CASSLGSEAGRDTQYF. Drawing the rest from reference TRBV13 and TRBJ2-3, the complete variable domain is AAGVIQSPRHLIKEKRETATLKCYPIPRHDTVYWYQQGPGQDPQFLISFYEKMQSDKGSIPDRFSAQQFSDYHSELNMSSLELGDSALYFCASSLGSEAGRDTQYFGPGTRLTVL.

The chain links TRBV12-3 or TRBV12-4 to TRBJ2-2, with no clear D. Trimming left V 3 bases short and J 6 bases short, with 8 bases between. The CDR3 contains 13 residues. Written as DNA, the CDR3 is TGTGCCAGCAGTTTGGTGGTCCCCGGGGAGCTGTTTTTT. This gives the protein CASSLVVPGELFF.

V is TRBV6-5 and J is TRBJ2-2; D gene ambiguous. Between the trimmed V and J ends, which lost 4 bases and 0 bases, there was a span of 3 bases. The CDR3 extends over 13 amino acids. Germline CDR1 is MNHEY and CDR2 is SVGAGI. CDR3 sequence: CASSSPNTGELFF. The CDR3 bases are TGTGCCAGCAGTTCGCCGAACACCGGGGAGCTGTTTTTT.

The CDR3 spells CATSDYRRGTGVTQETQYF. CDR3 DNA: TGTGCCACCAGTGATTACCGCCGCGGGACAGGGGTCACCCAAGAGACCCAGTACTTC. The rearrangement links TRBV24-1 to TRBJ2-5; 10 bases are shared with TRBD1. V was clipped by 2 bases and J by 1 base; unmatched bases: 12. Germline V gene sequence: CDR1 KGHDR, CDR2 SFDVKD. The CDR3 length is 19 residues.

The rearrangement joins TRBV7-2 to TRBJ1-3; D uncertain. CDR3 size: 15 residues. Trimming took off 1 base at V and 0 bases at J, with 7 bases between the two ends. Germline V gene sequence: CDR1 SGHTA, CDR2 FQGNSA. The CDR3 reads CASSLGLRSGNTIYF. The CDR3 DNA follows: TGTGCCAGCAGCTTAGGGCTGCGCTCTGGAAACACCATATATTTT.

This clone was observed once. This chain uses TRBV3-1 (or the pseudogene TRBV3-2) with TRBJ1-6; D remains ambiguous. Deletions cut 4 bases from V and 6 bases from J, with 10 bases between. The germline gives CDR1 LGHDT, CDR2 YNNKEL (reference sequence). There are 14 residues in the CDR3. The CDR3 nucleotides read TGTGCCAGCAGCCGAGGGCAGCTTAATTCACCCCTCCACTTT. It translates to CASSRGQLNSPLHF.

The rearrangement joins TRBV2 to TRBJ2-6; D may be TRBD1 or TRBD2 (6 bases each). Germline values: CDR1 SNHLY, CDR2 FYNNEI. This CDR3 comprises 14 residues. Here the CDR3 reads CAARGVSGANVLTF. CDR3 bases: TGTGCTGCGAGGGGGGTCTCTGGGGCCAACGTCCTGACTTTC. Full variable domain (missing parts from reference TRBV2 and TRBJ2-6): EPEVTQTPSHQVTQMGQEVILRCVPISNHLYFYWYRQILGQKVEFLVSFYNNEISEKSEIFDDQFSVERPDGSNFTLKIRSTKLEDSAMYFCAARGVSGANVLTFGAGSRLTVL.

This rearrangement joins TRBV7-2 to TRBJ1-1; 7 positions agree with TRBD1. The CDR3 extends over 15 amino acids. The V gene's germline CDR1 is SGHTA and CDR2 FQGNSA. The V segment lost 5 bases and the J segment 5 bases; nucleotides outside the gene matches: 11. CDR3 nucleotides: TGTGCCAGCAGCCCGGACAGGACGAGAACAACTGAAGCTTTCTTT. Translated: CASSPDRTRTTEAFF.

This chain connects TRBV18 to TRBJ1-1, with D possibly TRBD1 on 5 matching bases. This CDR3 comprises 15 residues. CDR1 is KGHSH and CDR2 is LQKENI in the germline V gene. Trimming cost V 2 bases and J 4 bases, with 14 bases left between them. The CDR3 region is CASSPSRGGGTEAFF. The CDR3, as DNA: TGTGCCAGCTCACCAAGTAGGGGTGGGGGCACTGAAGCTTTCTTT.

This chain uses TRBV28 with TRBJ1-6; no clear D. The CDR3 sequence is 15 residues long. Germline V gene sequence: CDR1 MDHEN, CDR2 SYDVKM. The germline V and J ends were trimmed by 6 bases and 10 bases, with 19 bases remaining between them. DNA of the CDR3: TGTGCCAGCAGCGATCCTGGACCCTTCGGCTCACCCCTCCACTTT. This codes for CASSDPGPFGSPLHF.

The chain recombines TRBV2 with TRBJ2-7, with D uncertain. From germline, CDR1 is SNHLY and CDR2 FYNNEI. CDR3 size: 10 residues. Trimming removed 8 bases from V and 6 bases from J, with 8 bases in between. The CDR3 here is CASVLGEQYF. CDR3 in DNA: TGTGCCAGCGTCCTCGGCGAGCAGTACTTC.

This clone has just a few counts. This chain links TRBV15 with TRBJ2-5; 10 nucleotides align to TRBD1. The CDR3 is 19 residues long. Losses at the gene ends were 0 bases for V and 5 bases for J; bases not matched to a gene: 15. Germline V lookup: CDR1 LNHNV, CDR2 YYDKDF (reference sequence). CDR3 in amino acids: CATSRDYTPKTGGDETQYF. The CDR3 nucleotides read TGTGCCACCAGCAGAGATTACACTCCCAAGACAGGGGGCGATGAGACCCAGTACTTC.

In nucleotides, the CDR3 is TGTGCCAGCAGCACGGGACAGGGAGCCACTGAAGCTTTCTTT. It encodes CASSTGQGATEAFF. The V call is TRBV7-9, the J call TRBJ1-1; the match to TRBD1 covers 9 bases. The CDR3 is 14 residues long. In germline, CDR1 is SEHNR, CDR2 FQNEAQ (reference sequence). Trimming took 5 bases from V and 4 from J; bases not matched to a gene: 5.

V usage is TRBV5-4 and J usage is TRBJ1-5, with TRBD1 as a possible D gene (6 bases). Trimming took 4 bases from V and 5 from J, leaving 13 bases between them. CDR3 length: 14 amino acids. Germline CDR1 and CDR2: SGHNT and YYREEE (reference sequence). In DNA, the CDR3 is TGTGCCAGCAGCCTGTGGGGGGCAGATCAGCCCCAGCATTTT. This translates into CASSLWGADQPQHF.

The rearrangement links TRBV27 to TRBJ2-3; D not resolved. Deletions cut 4 bases from V and 1 base from J, with 12 bases between. Germline CDR1 is MNHEY and CDR2 is SMNVEV (reference sequence). The CDR3 is made up of 15 amino acids. For the CDR3, the DNA is TGTGCCAGCAGTTCGCACAATGTGGGCACAGATACGCAGTATTTT. Protein sequence: CASSSHNVGTDTQYF.

This sequence joins TRBV28 and TRBJ1-5; 8 bases align to TRBD1. Unmatched junction bases numbered 10, after V lost 5 bases and J lost 4 bases. This CDR3 region has 16 residues. From germline, CDR1 is MDHEN and CDR2 SYDVKM. CDR3 loop: CASSPERQGSNQPQHF. The CDR3 nucleotides read TGTGCCAGCAGTCCCGAAAGACAGGGGAGTAATCAGCCCCAGCATTTT.

J is TRBJ2-5 and V is TRBV11-2; TRBD1 is a possible D gene (5 bases). This CDR3 has 14 residues. Per the germline V gene, CDR1 is SGHAT and CDR2 is FQNNGV. The V gene lost 1 base and the J gene lost 2 bases, with 8 bases spanning the gap. The DNA for the CDR3 is TGTGCCAGCAGCTTAGTGCCAGGGCAAGAGACCCAGTACTTC. Its translation is CASSLVPGQETQYF.

This clone has more than one count but fewer than ten. The chain has TRBV28 and TRBJ1-3; D not resolved. Trimming pared 5 bases from V and 0 bases from J, leaving 5 bases between. CDR1 MDHEN and CDR2 SYDVKM come from the germline V gene. The CDR3 has 13 amino acids. This CDR3 reads CASSRSSGNTIYF. The CDR3 DNA reads TGTGCCAGCAGTCGGAGCTCTGGAAACACCATATATTTT.